This entry features one TCR beta chain sequence. Each molecule of TCR cDNA was tagged with one unique molecular identifier. One entry per CDR3 protein results from TCRdb running MiXCR on the 5' RACE reads. The sample includes approximately 90,000 distinct CDR3 sequences, approximately 8.5% seen only once; the top ten take 6.9%. The sample belongs to a study of spatial heterogeneity in lung cancer. Study information: Unique TCR and UMI combinations averaged more than ten appearances each in raw reads.

Germline-derived CDR1 and CDR2 are SGHTA and FQGNSA. Trimming removed 2 bases at V and 8 bases at J, with 13 bases between. CDR3 length: 14 amino acids. Documented time point: sample taken at primary tumor resection. In each case, whole RNA from tumor, nontumor lung or frozen PBMC was sequenced unsorted. The donors comprised about 69 untreated early-stage non-small cell lung cancer patients. The specimen was PBMCs, collected at surgery. This chain joins TRBV7-2 and TRBJ2-1, with D possibly being TRBD1 (6 bases). The clonotype comes from a male donor with early-stage non-small cell lung cancer. The CDR3 sequence is CASSLTGISDEQFF. CDR3 bases: TGTGCCAGCAGCTTAACAGGGATTAGCGATGAGCAGTTCTTC.